Below are 18 T cell receptor beta chains sequenced from a single sample in a study of metastatic and nonmetastatic thyroid tumors (dated by TCRdb to the early 2020s). None of the patients had been given any treatment before thyroid surgery. The receptor library was made with PCR. The sequencer was an Illumina HiSeq 4000. In TCRdb, the public reads were trimmed at Q25 with fastp and aligned with MiXCR, with productive beta chains retained. In all, the sample holds about 40,000 clones, and around 16% of those were seen once. The biggest ten clones account for approximately 3.8% of the sample. What was sequenced was blood. Receptors were obtained from a female donor with papillary thyroid cancer or a benign thyroid nodule (not recorded which). Some clones in this sample may be carry-over from other donors' samples.

This clone was detected many times. The chain recombines TRBV19 with TRBJ1-2; D unclear. From germline, CDR1 is LNHDA and CDR2 SQIVND (reference sequence). The CDR3 runs 12 residues. Deletions cut 5 bases from V and 8 bases from J, with 12 bases between. The CDR3 DNA follows: TGTGCCAGTAGTCATGACTATAGCGGCTACACCTTC. It is translated as CASSHDYSGYTF.

This clone was recorded at least ten times. The chain combines TRBV3-1 with TRBJ1-3, with a tentative D call TRBD1 (5 bases). V shed 1 base and J shed 4 bases, with 8 bases lying between them. The CDR3 has 14 residues. Germline V CDR1 and CDR2: LGHDT, YNNKEL (reference sequence). CDR3 nucleotide sequence: TGTGCCAGCAGCCAAGCAGGGTTAGGAAACACCATATATTTT. Protein: CASSQAGLGNTIYF.

The V and J genes are TRBV30 and TRBJ1-3, with unresolved D. This CDR3 region has 13 residues. The V and J ends lost 7 bases and 2 bases respectively, with 12 bases between them. CDR1 GTSNPN and CDR2 SVGIG come from the germline V gene (reference sequence). Here the CDR3 DNA reads TGTGCCTTGAGGGCGTGTGCTGGAAACACCATATATTTT. It yields the protein CALRACAGNTIYF.

This clone was recorded at least ten times. V usage is TRBV6-5 and J usage is TRBJ2-3; a possible D gene is TRBD2 (6 bases). The germline CDR1 and CDR2 sequences are MNHEY and SVGAGI. The CDR3 contains 17 residues. Trimming stripped 0 bases from V and 1 base from J, with 14 bases between. This CDR3 is CASSYSVAGWGTDTQYF. The CDR3, as DNA: TGTGCCAGCAGTTACTCGGTTGCGGGGTGGGGCACAGATACGCAGTATTTT.

In its sample, this clone was seen many times. The chain carries TRBV20-1 and TRBJ1-1; TRBD1 is a possible D gene (5 bases). CDR3 length: 14 amino acids. Trimming left V 5 bases short and J 3 bases short, with 16 bases between. CDR1 is DFQATT, CDR2 SNEGSKA, per germline (reference sequence). The DNA for the CDR3 is TGCAGTGCTTCCCATGGGGGACTTCACACTGAAGCTTTCTTT. It encodes CSASHGGLHTEAFF.

This chain uses TRBV3-1 with TRBJ2-5; D remains ambiguous. Germline V lookup: CDR1 LGHDT, CDR2 YNNKEL (reference sequence). CDR3 size: 14 residues. V lost 1 base to trimming and J lost 5 bases, with 11 bases between them. The CDR3 coding sequence is TGTGCCAGCAGCCAAGCTACAGTTCTGGAGACCCAGTACTTC. Translation: CASSQATVLETQYF.

This clone was seen many times. The chain employs TRBV4-1 and TRBJ1-5; D gene unclear. The germline V and J ends were trimmed by 1 base and 1 base, with 14 bases remaining between them. The germline CDR1 and CDR2 sequences are MGHRA and YSYEKL. This CDR3 region has 17 residues. The CDR3 coding sequence is TGCGCCAGCAGCCAAGGGGATCGGTCTCGCAGCAATCAGCCCCAGCATTTT. Translation gives CASSQGDRSRSNQPQHF.

This clone has a count of ten or more. V gene TRBV27 combines with J gene TRBJ2-1; 9 bases fit TRBD1. Germline lookup yields CDR1 MNHEY and CDR2 SMNVEV (reference sequence). J gave up 7 bases and V 5 bases, and 6 bases lay outside the gene matches. The CDR3 totals 14 residues. The CDR3 loop is CASSGTGKMNEQFF. The CDR3 bases are TGTGCCAGCAGTGGGACAGGGAAGATGAATGAGCAGTTCTTC.

This clone occurred many times. The chain combines TRBV7-8 with TRBJ2-5; no clear D gene. The CDR3 length is 13 residues. From germline, CDR1 is SGHVS and CDR2 FQNEAQ. V lost 5 bases and J 2 bases, leaving 9 bases between the germline ends. CDR3 DNA sequence: TGTGCCAGCAGCCCCCCGAAGCAAGAGACCCAGTACTTC. Translation gives CASSPPKQETQYF.

This clone was detected only a few times. The junction departs from germline at one end; a sequencing error may be responsible. This chain uses TRBV28 with TRBJ2-7; TRBD1 or TRBD2 may be the D gene (5 bases each). CDR1 MDHEN and CDR2 SYDVKM come from the germline V gene. The CDR3 is 11 amino acids. This CDR3 reads CSSCREHEQYF. CDR3 sequence (DNA): TGTTCCAGCTGCAGGGAGCACGAGCAGTACTTC.

This clone came up many times. This chain links TRBV11-1 with TRBJ1-1; the D is unclear. V lost 1 base, J lost 1 base, and 4 bases lay in between. Germline values: CDR1 SGHAT, CDR2 FQDESV (reference sequence). The CDR3 has 13 residues. CDR3 residues: CASSLGQNTEAFF. CDR3 bases: TGTGCCAGCAGCTTAGGTCAGAACACTGAAGCTTTCTTT.

By proportion, this clone is medium-sized. This chain joins TRBV5-1 and TRBJ2-2, with no clear D. Germline lookup yields CDR1 SGHRS and CDR2 YFSETQ. CDR3 size: 15 residues. The V end lost 1 base, the J end lost 0 bases, and 7 bases lay between the germline ends. The CDR3 region is CASSLLVTNTGELFF. DNA for the CDR3: TGCGCCAGCAGCTTGTTGGTCACGAACACCGGGGAGCTGTTTTTT.

This clone was seen repeatedly, ten times or more. For the CDR3, the DNA is TGCGCCAGCAGCTCAGGGTCGAACACCGGGGAGCTGTTTTTT. This translates into CASSSGSNTGELFF. This chain links TRBV5-1 with TRBJ2-2, with TRBD1 as a possible D gene (5 bases). CDR3 length equals 14 residues. The germline V gene has CDR1 SGHRS and CDR2 YFSETQ. Trimming removed 3 bases at V and 0 bases at J, with 6 bases between. Full variable domain (remainder filled in from reference TRBV5-1 and TRBJ2-2): KAGVTQTPRYLIKTRGQQVTLSCSPISGHRSVSWYQQTPGQGLQFLFEYFSETQRNKGNFPGRFSGRQFSNSRSEMNVSTLELGDSALYLCASSSGSNTGELFFGEGSRLTVL.

This clone was counted a few times. This chain links TRBV28 with TRBJ2-3, with 9 bases aligning to TRBD1. CDR1 is MDHEN and CDR2 is SYDVKM in the germline V gene. The CDR3 has 15 amino acids. V trimming: 5 bases; J trimming: 3 bases; junction bases outside the gene matches: 6. CDR3 nucleotide sequence: TGTGCCAGCAGTGAACTGACAGGGGGAACAGATACGCAGTATTTT. This encodes CASSELTGGTDTQYF.

Ten or more counts support this clone. CDR3 protein: CASSQQGIYNSPLHF. The CDR3 DNA reads as TGCGCCAGCAGCCAACAGGGGATCTATAATTCACCCCTCCACTTT. The V gene is TRBV4-1, the J gene TRBJ1-6, with TRBD1 as a possible D gene (6 bases). V lost 2 bases to trimming and J lost 3 bases, with 8 bases between them. Germline CDR1 reads MGHRA; CDR2 reads YSYEKL. This CDR3 is 15 amino acids long.

This clone was seen at least ten times. This rearrangement joins TRBV12-3 or TRBV12-4 to TRBJ1-1; D ambiguous. CDR3 length equals 16 residues. V lost 5 bases, J lost 5 bases, and 21 bases lay in between. DNA for the CDR3: TGTGCCAGCAGTCCCCGGGCCGAGTGGGGAAGGACTGAAGCTTTCTTT. Its translation is CASSPRAEWGRTEAFF.

At least ten counts were recorded for this clone. V is TRBV20-1 and J is TRBJ2-3; 11 bases agree with TRBD2. This CDR3 is 14 amino acids long. The J segment lost 4 bases and the V segment lost 6 bases, leaving 6 bases of the junction unmatched. CDR1 is DFQATT, CDR2 SNEGSKA, per germline (reference sequence). The CDR3 spells CSAAKLAGADTQYF. The CDR3 DNA reads as TGCAGTGCGGCTAAACTAGCGGGAGCAGATACGCAGTATTTT.

The sample holds many counts of this clone. The J gene is TRBJ1-1, the V gene TRBV9; D gene unclear. CDR1 SGDLS and CDR2 YYNGEE come from the germline V gene. Trimming shortened V by 0 bases and J by 0 bases, and 9 bases separated the two germline ends. The CDR3 loop spans 15 amino acids. The CDR3 spells CASSVDKGLNTEAFF. The CDR3 DNA reads TGTGCCAGCAGCGTAGATAAGGGATTGAACACTGAAGCTTTCTTT.